The 4 T cell receptor beta chains in this list originate from one sample, sequenced in a study of T cells after posttransplantation cyclophosphamide. Clones were read by immunoSEQ multiplex PCR, and TCRdb kept only the in-frame ones, dropping some. The table includes roughly 21,000 clones, nearly 99% detected once. Specimen: naive CD8+ T cells sorted from PBMCs. All receptors derive from a man in his forties in good health, CMV-negative, and a related stem cell transplant donor.

In its sample, this clone was seen once. This rearrangement joins TRBV5-4 to TRBJ1-2; D possibly corresponds to TRBD1 (5 bases). This CDR3 contains 16 residues. Germline V gives CDR1 SGHNT, CDR2 YYREEE (reference sequence). The germline V and J ends were trimmed by 4 bases and 3 bases, with 19 bases remaining between them. The DNA for the CDR3 is TGTGCCAGCAGCCCATGGCGGGACTTAAACTACTATGGCTACACCTTC. Protein sequence: CASSPWRDLNYYGYTF. The full variable domain, with the rest looked up from reference TRBV5-4 and TRBJ1-2, is ETGVTQSPTHLIKTRGQQVTLRCSSQSGHNTVSWYQQALGQGPQFIFQYYREEENGRGNFPPRFSGLQFPNYSSELNVNALELDDSALYLCASSPWRDLNYYGYTFGSGTRLTVV.

The V gene is TRBV29-1, the J gene TRBJ1-2, with 8 bases matching TRBD1. This CDR3 has 14 amino acids. Germline CDR1 SQVTM, CDR2 ANQGSEA. Unmatched junction bases numbered 20, after V lost 7 bases and J lost 13 bases. Here the CDR3 DNA reads TGCAGCGCCCCCGGGGGCGGACAGGGCCTCCCTTCCACCTTC. Translating gives CSAPGGGQGLPSTF. The entire variable domain, with the rest obtained from reference TRBV29-1 and TRBJ1-2, is as follows: SAVISQKPSRDICQRGTSLTIQCQVDSQVTMMFWYRQQPGQSLTLIATANQGSEATYESGFVIDKFPISRPNLTFSTLTVSNMSPEDSSIYLCSAPGGGQGLPSTFGSGTRLTVV.

The chain uses TRBV7-3 and TRBJ2-7; 13 bases are shared with TRBD2. Losses at the gene ends were 5 bases for V and 4 bases for J; bases not matched to a gene: 2. CDR1 and CDR2 (germline): SGHTA, FQGTGA. This CDR3 is 14 amino acids long. In DNA form, the CDR3 reads TGTGCCAGCAGCCGGACTAGCGGGAGTTACGAGCAGTACTTC. It codes for CASSRTSGSYEQYF.

This chain joins TRBV4-2 and TRBJ2-7; D call uncertain. Between the trimmed V and J ends, which lost 4 bases and 1 base, there was a span of 8 bases. The germline CDR1 and CDR2 sequences are LGHNA and YNFKEQ. CDR3 length equals 13 residues. This CDR3 reads CASSPSRSYEQYF. The CDR3 nucleotides are TGTGCCAGCAGCCCAAGCCGGTCCTACGAGCAGTACTTC.